The sequence of this TCR beta chain was determined in a study of cytomegalovirus exposure and HLA in healthy donors. The junction had 5 bases not matched to a gene; V was cut back by 7 bases and J by 2 bases. The CDR3 is made up of 16 amino acids. Germline V gene lookup returns CDR1 MNHEY and CDR2 SMNVEV (reference sequence). Sequencing used immunoSEQ multiplex PCR; TCRdb keeps in-frame clones, though not all of them. The table has about 360,000 clones, approximately 90% seen once. The sample consisted of PBMCs. This chain connects TRBV27 to TRBJ2-1; 13 bases are a match to TRBD2. The receptor comes from a woman between 18 and 29 years old in good health and CMV-seronegative. DNA of the CDR3: TGTGCCAGCACTTGGACTAGCGGGAGCGCCTACAATGAGCAGTTCTTC. Translation: CASTWTSGSAYNEQFF.